Listed here are 9 T cell receptor beta chains from one sample, sequenced in a study of monozygotic twins with inflammatory bowel disease. TCRdb reprocessed the 5' RACE reads, with one entry per CDR3 protein and no DNA. Its listing shows 400,000 to 500,000 distinct CDR3 sequences. Sequencing used blood. The receptors were gathered from a human donor with ulcerative colitis or Crohn's disease, or a healthy co-twin of an affected twin (not recorded which).

CDR3: CSASDRSYGYTF. The chain links TRBV20-1 to TRBJ1-2; TCRdb calls TRBD1, which cannot be checked without DNA. From germline, CDR1 is DFQATT and CDR2 SNEGSKA (reference sequence). CDR3 length: 12 residues.

The chain couples TRBV10-2 to TRBJ2-2; TCRdb designates TRBD2, a call that cannot be tested without DNA. The germline V gene encodes CDR1 WSHSY and CDR2 SAAADI. The CDR3 totals 15 residues. This CDR3 is CASTRLAGGTGELFF.

The chain uses TRBV20-1 and TRBJ1-2; TCRdb reports TRBD1, a call that lacks DNA to check it against. The CDR3 runs 14 residues. Germline assignment: CDR1 DFQATT and CDR2 SNEGSKA (reference sequence). The CDR3: CSARDLGAPYGYTF.

The rearrangement joins TRBV10-3 to TRBJ2-2. The length of the CDR3 is 13 residues. The V gene's germline CDR1 is ENHRY and CDR2 SYGVKD. The CDR3 protein is CAISETDPGELFF.

The V gene is TRBV21-1, the J gene TRBJ1-5; the D call from TCRdb, TRBD1, cannot be confirmed without DNA. TRBV21-1 is a documented pseudogene. This CDR3 has 16 residues. The CDR3 loop reads CASSNRRTGASGPQHF.

V gene TRBV7-6 combines with J gene TRBJ1-3. Germline V gene sequence: CDR1 SGHVS, CDR2 FNYEAQ. The CDR3 contains 16 residues. The CDR3 reads CASSLGQGISGNTIYF.

The chain employs TRBV24-1 and TRBJ2-1. The CDR3 extends over 11 amino acids. Germline V gene sequence: CDR1 KGHDR, CDR2 SFDVKD. This CDR3 is CATSDPWGTFF.

This chain connects TRBV2 to TRBJ2-5; the TRBD1 assignment by TCRdb is unverifiable without DNA. The CDR3 is 14 amino acids. Germline loops: CDR1 SNHLY, CDR2 FYNNEI. This CDR3 is CASLDRGRVETQYF.

The CDR3 is CASSQETGWGQPQHF. The chain links TRBV4-3 to TRBJ1-5; TCRdb designates TRBD1, a call that cannot be tested without DNA. The CDR3 has 15 residues. Germline CDR1 LGHNA, CDR2 YSLEER.